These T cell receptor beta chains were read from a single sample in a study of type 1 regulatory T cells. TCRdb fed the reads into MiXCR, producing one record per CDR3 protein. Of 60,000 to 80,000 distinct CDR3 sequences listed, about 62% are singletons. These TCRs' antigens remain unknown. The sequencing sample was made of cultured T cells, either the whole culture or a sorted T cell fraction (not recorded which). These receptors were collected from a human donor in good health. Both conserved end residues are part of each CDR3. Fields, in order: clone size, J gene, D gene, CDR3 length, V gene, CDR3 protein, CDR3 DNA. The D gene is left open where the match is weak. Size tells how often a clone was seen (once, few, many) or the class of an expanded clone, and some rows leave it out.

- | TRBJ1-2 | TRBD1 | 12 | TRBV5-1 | CASSPDRDGYTF | TGCGCCAGCAGCCCCGACAGGGATGGCTACACCTTC
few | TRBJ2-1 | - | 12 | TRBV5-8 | CATQGYGNEQFF | TGTGCCACCCAGGGTTACGGCAATGAGCAGTTCTTC
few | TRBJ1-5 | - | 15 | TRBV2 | CASRPNYDSNQPQHF | TGTGCCAGCAGGCCCAATTATGATAGCAATCAGCCCCAGCATTTT
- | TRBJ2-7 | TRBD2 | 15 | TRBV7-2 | CASSLAVGGPFEQYF | TGTGCCAGCAGCTTAGCGGTGGGAGGGCCGTTCGAGCAGTACTTC
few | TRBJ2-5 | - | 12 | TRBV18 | CASSPPFETQYF | TGTGCCAGCTCACCACCTTTTGAGACCCAGTACTTC
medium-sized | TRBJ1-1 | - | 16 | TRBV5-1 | CASSLASRTQNTEAFF | TGCGCCAGCAGCTTGGCCAGTCGGACCCAGAACACTGAAGCTTTCTTT
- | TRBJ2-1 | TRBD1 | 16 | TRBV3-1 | CASSQLGQGSYNDQFF | TGTGCCAGCAGCCAACTCGGACAGGGCTCCTACAATGATCAGTTCTTC
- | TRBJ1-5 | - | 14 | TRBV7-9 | CASSSLNSNQPQHF | TGTGCCAGCAGCTCCCTCAATAGCAATCAGCCCCAGCATTTT
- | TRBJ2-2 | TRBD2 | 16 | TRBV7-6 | CASSLGTSGMTGELFF | TGTGCCAGCAGCTTAGGGACTAGCGGGATGACCGGGGAGCTGTTTTTT
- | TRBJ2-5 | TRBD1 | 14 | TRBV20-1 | CSAARRQGGETQYF | TGCAGTGCTGCACGGCGACAGGGCGGGGAGACCCAGTACTTC
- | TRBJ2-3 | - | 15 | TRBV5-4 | CASSLDHRSTDTQYF | TGTGCCAGCAGCTTGGATCACAGAAGCACAGATACGCAGTATTTT
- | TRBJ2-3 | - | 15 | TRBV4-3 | CASSQDGPSTDTQYF | TGCGCCAGCAGCCAAGACGGTCCCAGCACAGATACGCAGTATTTT
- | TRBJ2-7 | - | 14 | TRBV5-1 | CASSLERVGNEQYF | TGCGCCAGCAGCTTGGAACGGGTCGGGAACGAGCAGTACTTC
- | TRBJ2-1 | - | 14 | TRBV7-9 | CASSLEVWGSEQFF | TGTGCCAGCAGCTTAGAAGTCTGGGGGTCTGAGCAGTTCTTC
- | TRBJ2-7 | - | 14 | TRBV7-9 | CASSSRLDSYEQYF | TGTGCCAGCAGCAGTCGACTGGACTCCTACGAGCAGTACTTC
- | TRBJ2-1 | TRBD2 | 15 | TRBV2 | CASTPRLAGYNEQFF | TGTGCCAGCACCCCCCGACTAGCGGGATACAATGAGCAGTTCTTC
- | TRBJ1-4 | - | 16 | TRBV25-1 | CASSAVTGTRNEKLFF | TGTGCCAGCAGTGCCGTAACAGGGACGAGAAATGAAAAACTGTTTTTT
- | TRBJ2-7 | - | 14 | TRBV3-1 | CASRGMVDSYEQYF | TGTGCCAGCCGTGGAATGGTCGATTCCTACGAGCAGTACTTC
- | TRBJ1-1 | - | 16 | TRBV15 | CATSREPFRGNTEAFF | TGTGCCACCAGCAGAGAGCCTTTCCGAGGGAACACTGAAGCTTTCTTT
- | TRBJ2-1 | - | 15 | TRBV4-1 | CASSHPAGGVNEQFF | TGCGCCAGCAGCCACCCCGCAGGGGGGGTAAATGAGCAGTTCTTC
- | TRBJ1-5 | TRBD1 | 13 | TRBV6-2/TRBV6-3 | CASRQGGRQPQHF | TGTGCCAGCAGGCAGGGGGGGAGACAGCCCCAGCATTTT
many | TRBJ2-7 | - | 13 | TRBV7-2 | CASSLRSYYEQYF | TGTGCCAGCAGCTTACGGAGTTACTACGAGCAGTACTTC
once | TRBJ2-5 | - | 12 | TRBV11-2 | CASSFDRETQYF | TGTGCCAGCAGCTTCGACCGAGAGACCCAGTACTTC
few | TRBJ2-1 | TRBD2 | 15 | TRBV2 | CASSASRLAANEQFF | TGTGCCAGCAGTGCTAGCCGGCTAGCGGCCAATGAGCAGTTCTTC
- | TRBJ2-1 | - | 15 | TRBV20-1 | CSARDPQRSIDEQFF | TGCAGTGCTAGAGATCCCCAGCGGTCTATCGATGAGCAGTTCTTC
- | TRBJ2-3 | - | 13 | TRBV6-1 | CASSRSLPDTQYF | TGTGCCAGCAGTCGTAGCCTCCCAGATACGCAGTATTTT
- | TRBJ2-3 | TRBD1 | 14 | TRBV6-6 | CASSTGQGTDTQYF | TGTGCCAGCAGTACTGGACAGGGCACAGATACGCAGTATTTT
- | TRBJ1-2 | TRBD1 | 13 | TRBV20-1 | CSARRETGHGYTF | TGCAGTGCTAGAAGGGAGACAGGGCACGGCTACACCTTC
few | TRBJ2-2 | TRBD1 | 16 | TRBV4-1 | CASSRPGQGVAGELFF | TGCGCCAGCAGCCGGCCGGGACAGGGGGTAGCCGGGGAGCTGTTTTTT
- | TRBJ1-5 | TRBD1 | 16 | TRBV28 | CASTIWDRGSNQPQHF | TGTGCCAGCACCATCTGGGACAGGGGTTCTAATCAGCCCCAGCATTTT
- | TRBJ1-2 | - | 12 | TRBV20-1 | CSAALVSYGYTF | TGCAGTGCGGCCTTAGTCAGCTATGGCTACACCTTC
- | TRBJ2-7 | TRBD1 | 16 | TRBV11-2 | CASSIPLTGGAGEQYF | TGTGCCAGCAGCATACCCTTGACAGGGGGAGCGGGCGAGCAGTACTTC
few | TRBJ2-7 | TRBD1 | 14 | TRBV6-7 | CASFTPGQGTEQYF | TGTGCCAGCTTTACCCCGGGACAGGGGACCGAGCAGTACTTC
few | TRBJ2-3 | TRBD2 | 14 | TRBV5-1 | CASSLTGGRDTQYF | TGCGCCAGCAGCTTGACCGGGGGGAGAGATACGCAGTATTTT
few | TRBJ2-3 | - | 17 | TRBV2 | CASSESVAGRGTDTQYF | TGTGCCAGCAGTGAAAGCGTCGCGGGACGAGGCACAGATACGCAGTATTTT
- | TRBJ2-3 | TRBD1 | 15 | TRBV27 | CASSSPGTGPDTQYF | TGTGCCAGCAGCTCCCCCGGGACAGGGCCAGATACGCAGTATTTT
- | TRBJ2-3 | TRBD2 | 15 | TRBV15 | CATSSVSGSTDTQYF | TGTGCCACCAGCAGCGTTAGCGGGTCCACAGATACGCAGTATTTT
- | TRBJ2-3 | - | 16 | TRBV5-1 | CASSNGRGLQADTQYF | TGCGCCAGCAGCAATGGGCGGGGGCTACAGGCAGATACGCAGTATTTT
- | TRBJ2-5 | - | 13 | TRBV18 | CASSPGARETQYF | TGTGCCAGCTCACCGGGCGCGCGGGAGACCCAGTACTTC
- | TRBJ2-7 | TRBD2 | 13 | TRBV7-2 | CASSRGLAGEQYF | TGTGCCAGCAGCCGGGGACTAGCTGGCGAGCAGTACTTC